This is a list of T cell receptor beta chains from one sample in a study of blood T cells in healthy people across ages. TCRdb redid the calling of the 5' RACE reads with MiXCR, one entry per CDR3 protein. The sample shows 1.2 million to 1.5 million distinct CDR3 sequences, 55% to 75% of them seen only once. Source material: blood. These receptor sequences come from a man aged 18-30 years in good health. CDR3s include the opening cysteine and the closing phenylalanine or tryptophan. D genes are given only for firm matches. Some rows mark clone size as missing; the rest say once, few, many or name a class of expanded clone.

D: .
V: TRBV20-1
size: .
J: TRBJ1-2
DNA: TGCAGTGCTAGGCCAAAAGCTAACTATGGCTACACCTTC
CDR3: CSARPKANYGYTF

D: .
V: TRBV4-3
size: few
J: TRBJ2-1
DNA: TGCGCCAGCAGCCAAGAGGGGGGGCCGTACAATGAGCAGTTCTTC
CDR3: CASSQEGGPYNEQFF

D: .
V: TRBV5-1
size: few
J: TRBJ1-2
DNA: TGCGCCAGCAGCCCCGAGTCCAACTATGGCTACACCTTC
CDR3: CASSPESNYGYTF

D: .
V: TRBV10-3
size: .
J: TRBJ1-1
DNA: TGTGCCATCAGTGAGTCCGGGGCGAACACTGAAGCTTTCTTT
CDR3: CAISESGANTEAFF

D: TRBD1
V: TRBV4-2
size: .
J: TRBJ2-4
DNA: TGTGCCAGCAGCCAAGATTGGGGGACAGCTAAAAACATTCAGTACTTC
CDR3: CASSQDWGTAKNIQYF

D: .
V: TRBV12-5
size: .
J: TRBJ2-2
DNA: TGTGCTAGTGGTTCACCGGGACTGAGACCCGGGGAGCTGTTTTTT
CDR3: CASGSPGLRPGELFF

D: .
V: TRBV27
size: once
J: TRBJ2-3
DNA: TGTGCCAGCACCCCCCTCGTGGGGCGAAGCACAGATACGCAGTATTTT
CDR3: CASTPLVGRSTDTQYF

D: .
V: TRBV10-3
size: few
J: TRBJ2-5
DNA: TGTGCCATCAGTGAAGAAGCGGTACGGGAGACCCAGTACTTC
CDR3: CAISEEAVRETQYF

D: TRBD2
V: TRBV20-1
size: few
J: TRBJ2-3
DNA: TGCAGTGCTGGCCTAGCGGGGATTCAAGATACGCAGTATTTT
CDR3: CSAGLAGIQDTQYF

D: .
V: TRBV7-7
size: .
J: TRBJ2-3
DNA: TGTGCTAGCAGCTTATCGGTCGAGGAAACAGATACGCAGTATTTT
CDR3: CASSLSVEETDTQYF